The 8 T cell receptor beta chains reported below all come from one sample, sequenced in a study of OX40 agonist ivuxolimab in advanced cancers. The receptor library was made with the immunoSEQ multiplex PCR assay. In TCRdb, the immuneACCESS table is reduced to in-frame sequences with V and J assigned. These tables do not hold every clone; where another copy was compared, an unresolved V gene accounts for under half, and the others remain unexplained. In this sample the table shows some 81,000 clones, more than 75% of which occur a single time. The top ten clones comprise around 6.5% of the sample. The input for sequencing was CD4+ or CD8+ T cells sorted from blood, taken in a trial of the OX40 agonist ivuxolimab. The receptors were sampled from an adult with an advanced solid tumor such as melanoma, head and neck, liver or kidney cancer.

The genes are TRBV5-1 and TRBJ2-2, with D unresolved. Germline values: CDR1 SGHRS, CDR2 YFSETQ. Trimming took off 0 bases at V and 5 bases at J, with 5 bases between the two ends. CDR3 size: 13 residues. The CDR3: CASSLERTGELFF. CDR3 coding DNA: TGCGCCAGCAGCTTGGAGAGGACCGGGGAGCTGTTTTTT.

This chain connects TRBV27 to TRBJ2-1; unclear D gene. Germline V gives CDR1 MNHEY, CDR2 SMNVEV (reference sequence). CDR3 size: 15 residues. V was trimmed by 1 base and J by 4 bases, leaving 11 bases between them. The DNA for the CDR3 is TGTGCCAGCAGTTTATATGGCCTATCTTACAATGAGCAGTTCTTC. Protein sequence: CASSLYGLSYNEQFF.

This clone was seen a few times. The chain has TRBV30 and TRBJ1-5; the D is unclear. CDR3 size: 15 residues. V lost 1 base to trimming and J lost 1 base, with 11 bases between them. Looked up from germline, CDR1 is GTSNPN and CDR2 is SVGIG (reference sequence). Here the CDR3 DNA reads TGTGCCTGGAGTGCGGGCCAAGGGAGCAATCAGCCCCAGCATTTT. This gives the protein CAWSAGQGSNQPQHF.

The CDR3 here is CAWRGGTEAFF. Written as DNA, the CDR3 is TGTGCCTGGAGGGGGGGGACTGAAGCTTTCTTT. The V gene is TRBV30, the J gene TRBJ1-1; the D gene is possibly TRBD1 (5 bases). Germline V gene sequence: CDR1 GTSNPN, CDR2 SVGIG (reference sequence). V was trimmed by 3 bases and J by 5 bases, leaving 7 bases between them. This CDR3 has 11 residues.

The V gene is TRBV15, the J gene TRBJ2-3; D is unclear. The CDR3 has 13 amino acids. Germline-derived CDR1 and CDR2 are LNHNV and YYDKDF (reference sequence). The V gene lost 0 bases and the J gene lost 4 bases, with 5 bases spanning the gap. CDR3 protein: CATSRDHADTQYF. Written as DNA, the CDR3 is TGTGCCACCAGCAGAGACCACGCAGATACGCAGTATTTT.

The chain employs TRBV19 and TRBJ1-5; D is unclear. The V end lost 2 bases, the J end lost 6 bases, and 14 bases lay between the germline ends. Germline CDR1 and CDR2: LNHDA and SQIVND (reference sequence). CDR3 length: 15 amino acids. The CDR3 DNA reads TGTGCCAGTAGTATATCGCAAGGGATAGGTCAGCCCCAGCATTTT. Translating it yields CASSISQGIGQPQHF. Variable domain in full (rest from reference TRBV19 and TRBJ1-5): DGGITQSPKYLFRKEGQNVTLSCEQNLNHDAMYWYRQDPGQGLRLIYYSQIVNDFQKGDIAEGYSVSREKKESFPLTVTSAQKNPTAFYLCASSISQGIGQPQHFGDGTRLSIL.

This clone has only a few counts. The rearrangement uses TRBV5-5 and TRBJ2-3, with a tentative D call TRBD2 (6 bases). The germline V gene has CDR1 SGHKS and CDR2 YYEKEE (reference sequence). The V gene lost 0 bases and the J gene lost 4 bases, with 6 bases spanning the gap. The CDR3 has 13 amino acids. The CDR3 loop is CASSLAGADTQYF. The CDR3 DNA reads as TGTGCCAGCAGCTTGGCGGGGGCAGATACGCAGTATTTT.

The rearrangement links TRBV5-1 to TRBJ1-1; D perhaps matches TRBD1 (5 bases). Trimming took off 5 bases at V and 0 bases at J, with 17 bases between the two ends. Germline lookup yields CDR1 SGHRS and CDR2 YFSETQ. This CDR3 has 16 residues. CDR3 sequence reads: CASRALRGDLNTEAFF. CDR3 DNA: TGCGCCAGCAGGGCCCTAAGGGGAGATTTGAACACTGAAGCTTTCTTT.